A selection of T cell receptor beta chains follows, all from one sample in a study of T cell repertoires in cytomegalovirus infection. TCRdb reprocessed the reads via MiXCR and lists one record per CDR3 protein. Of over 450,000 distinct CDR3 sequences in the sample, about 11% were seen once. Sequencing input: PBMCs. These receptors originate from a human donor in good health (CMV status not recorded). Some clones in this sample may be carry-over from other donors' samples. Each CDR3 is given with its conserved first and last residue. A D gene is named only where the DNA matches it firmly.

v_gene	j_gene	d_gene	CDR3aa
TRBV7-9	TRBJ1-1	.	CASSQHGEAFF
TRBV19	TRBJ1-5	.	CATERGNLHRPQHF
TRBV5-1	TRBJ2-3	.	CASSLQAETDTQYF
TRBV29-1	TRBJ2-7	.	CSVVVGSSYEQHF
TRBV7-9	TRBJ1-1	.	CASSGWDGLNTEAFF
TRBV28	TRBJ1-2	.	CASSLSGRSLYGYTF
TRBV19	TRBJ2-3	.	CASSPRDFSSTDTQYF
TRBV5-1	TRBJ2-1	TRBD1	CASSLVGTGSHEQFF
TRBV2	TRBJ2-3	.	CASSEENPRSTDTQYF
TRBV12-3/TRBV12-4	TRBJ1-1	.	CASTKQGEAFF
TRBV5-6	TRBJ2-2	.	CASSSFADQNTGELFF
TRBV7-2	TRBJ2-1	.	CASSLGLGRGRGNEQFF
TRBV5-6	TRBJ2-2	.	CASSLLGPTNTGELFF
TRBV11-2	TRBJ2-7	.	CASSLGADLPPYEQYF
TRBV7-9	TRBJ2-7	.	CASSLTGTGEQYF
TRBV10-3	TRBJ2-7	.	CASTPDVSSYEQYF
TRBV5-4	TRBJ1-2	TRBD1	CASSLGTDSYGYTF
TRBV11-2	TRBJ2-1	.	CASSSMGPPVRFF
TRBV9	TRBJ2-7	.	CASSVRPESSYEQYF
TRBV6-1	TRBJ1-2	TRBD1	CASTPGQSYGYTF
TRBV5-1	TRBJ2-7	.	CASSNVLSEQYF
TRBV2	TRBJ1-1	.	CASIERTGNTEAFF
TRBV19	TRBJ2-3	.	CASSIDEWVIPADTQYF
TRBV19	TRBJ1-1	.	CASRRRDENTEAFF
TRBV30	TRBJ1-5	.	CAWSVSRDQPQHF
TRBV19	TRBJ2-3	.	CASSIPQADTQYF
TRBV7-8	TRBJ2-2	.	CASSLGHSTGELFF
TRBV3-1	TRBJ2-1	.	CASSQPGAPSRQFF